These 24 T cell receptor beta chains were all obtained from the same sample, sequenced in a study of blood T cell repertoires in COVID-19 (TCRdb year 2020). Receptors were amplified or captured by the immunoSEQ multiplex PCR assay. TCRdb stores this immuneACCESS table with in-frame sequences only. Part of the clones is absent; in the studies checked, under half of the shortfall reflects unresolved V genes, and no reason is known for the rest. The sample profile shows hundreds of thousands of clones; 70% to 90% of them were found once. The ten biggest clones cover 3.5% to 4.5% of the sample. Sequencing input: PBMCs or T cells enriched from blood (not recorded which). Receptors originate from a man aged 25 to 40 with acute COVID-19.

The chain's CDR3 is CSALTGLETQYF. Written as DNA, the CDR3 is TGCAGCGCTTTGACAGGGTTAGAGACCCAGTACTTC. The chain combines TRBV29-1 with TRBJ2-5; 7 bases line up with TRBD1. CDR3 length equals 12 residues. Trimming at V came to 7 bases and at J to 4 bases, leaving 6 bases not matched to a gene. The germline CDR1 and CDR2 sequences are SQVTM and ANQGSEA.

This clone was picked up one time. In DNA form, the CDR3 reads TGTGCAAGTCCCCTCGTAGGGGGACAAGGCGACTATGGCTACACCTTC. This gives the protein CASPLVGGQGDYGYTF. This sequence joins TRBV12-2 and TRBJ1-2; the DNA was not compared with TRBD1, the D call given in the table. TRBV12-2 is designated a pseudogene. This CDR3 region has 16 residues.

The rearrangement links TRBV7-9 to TRBJ1-1; TRBD1 agrees at 9 bases. Germline V lookup: CDR1 SEHNR, CDR2 FQNEAQ (reference sequence). J was trimmed by 5 bases and V by 5 bases; bases with no gene match: 9. The CDR3 loop spans 15 amino acids. The DNA for the CDR3 is TGTGCCAGCAGCCTAACAGGGGGCGCGGGGACTGAAGCTTTCTTT. It codes for CASSLTGGAGTEAFF.

The chain has TRBV28 and TRBJ1-3; D is unresolved. Trimming pared 5 bases from V and 3 bases from J, leaving 8 bases between. This CDR3 has 13 amino acids. Germline loops: CDR1 MDHEN, CDR2 SYDVKM. CDR3 residues: CASSGEYGNTIYF. The CDR3 bases are TGTGCCAGCAGTGGAGAATATGGAAACACCATATATTTT.

The chain couples TRBV6-5 to TRBJ1-1; maybe TRBD1 (5 bases). The V gene lost 6 bases and the J gene lost 11 bases, with 19 bases spanning the gap. The CDR3 runs 13 residues. From germline, CDR1 is MNHEY and CDR2 SVGAGI. The CDR3 spells CASRPGDLLNAFF. The CDR3 nucleotides read TGTGCCAGCAGGCCGGGGGACCTCTTAAACGCTTTCTTT.

In this sample, this clone turned up a few times. The chain employs TRBV11-2 and TRBJ1-2, with a possible D match to TRBD1 (5 bases). The CDR3 sequence is 14 residues long. Trimming took 6 bases from V and 5 from J, leaving 16 bases between them. Germline V gene sequence: CDR1 SGHAT, CDR2 FQNNGV. The CDR3 protein is CASRSQGSGYGYTF. The DNA for the CDR3 is TGTGCCAGCAGATCCCAGGGATCCGGATATGGCTACACCTTC.

The V gene is TRBV18, the J gene TRBJ1-1, with D tentatively TRBD1 (6 bases). Trimming took off 4 bases at V and 3 bases at J, with 12 bases between the two ends. CDR3 length: 14 amino acids. CDR1 is KGHSH, CDR2 LQKENI, per germline. The CDR3 sequence is CASSQLEGDTEAFF. CDR3 sequence (DNA): TGTGCCAGCTCACAGCTCGAGGGGGACACTGAAGCTTTCTTT. Variable domain in full (rest from reference TRBV18 and TRBJ1-1): NAGVMQNPRHLVRRRGQEARLRCSPMKGHSHVYWYRQLPEEGLKFMVYLQKENIIDESGMPKERFSAEFPKEGPSILRIQQVVRGDSAAYFCASSQLEGDTEAFFGQGTRLTVV.

This chain joins TRBV6-5 and TRBJ1-1; weak D call: TRBD1 (6 bases). The length of the CDR3 is 12 residues. CDR1 MNHEY and CDR2 SVGAGI come from the germline V gene. Trimming took off 7 bases at V and 8 bases at J, with 14 bases between the two ends. The CDR3 reads CASITGTREAFF. The CDR3 DNA reads as TGTGCCAGCATTACCGGGACAAGAGAAGCTTTCTTT.

The gene calls are TRBV7-9 and TRBJ2-5; TRBD2 matches 7 bases. Germline assignment: CDR1 SEHNR and CDR2 FQNEAQ (reference sequence). This CDR3 is built from 14 residues. Trimming took 1 base from V and 4 from J; bases not matched to a gene: 3. The CDR3 nucleotides read TGTGCCAGCAGCTTAGGCGGACTAGGAGAGACCCAGTACTTC. This codes for CASSLGGLGETQYF.

V and J are TRBV28 and TRBJ1-2; 7 positions match TRBD1. Germline loops: CDR1 MDHEN, CDR2 SYDVKM. Trimming cost V 4 bases and J 3 bases; bases outside gene matches: 5. This CDR3 contains 14 residues. Here the CDR3 reads CASSSHQGDYGYTF. The CDR3 DNA is TGTGCCAGCAGTTCCCATCAGGGGGACTATGGCTACACCTTC.

Only a few counts were recorded for this clone. The V and J genes are TRBV4-1 and TRBJ2-1, with 8 nucleotides matching TRBD2. In germline, CDR1 is MGHRA, CDR2 YSYEKL. The trim removed 2 bases at V and 7 bases at J, leaving 13 bases unmatched. The CDR3 has 17 amino acids. CDR3 sequence reads: CASSQLGGGGGSNEQFF. The DNA of the CDR3 is TGCGCCAGCAGCCAACTGGGCGGTGGCGGGGGGTCGAATGAGCAGTTCTTC.

The chain uses TRBV7-9 and TRBJ2-7; D not resolved. The CDR3 runs 13 residues. Germline CDR1 is SEHNR and CDR2 is FQNEAQ (reference sequence). Trimming pared 5 bases from V and 6 bases from J, leaving 14 bases between. The CDR3 region has the DNA TGTGCCAGCAGCCCCATCGGTGTTCGCGAGCAGTACTTC. Translated, it gives CASSPIGVREQYF.

A single count supports this clone. This sequence joins TRBV6-5 and TRBJ2-7, with 10 nucleotides matching TRBD2. After removal of 8 bases from V and 5 bases from J, the junction contained 9 bases not matched to a gene. This CDR3 has 14 amino acids. Germline V gene lookup returns CDR1 MNHEY and CDR2 SVGAGI. In nucleotides, the CDR3 is TGTGCCAGCGCACTAGCGGGGAATGGGAACGAGCAGTACTTC. It codes for CASALAGNGNEQYF.

Points on this clone: Other DNA sequences from this sample encode an identical CDR3 as well. This sequence joins TRBV18 and TRBJ1-5, with 9 bases aligning to TRBD1. This CDR3 has 15 residues. Germline CDR1 KGHSH, CDR2 LQKENI. After removal of 2 bases from V and 7 bases from J, the junction contained 6 bases not matched to a gene. CDR3 sequence (DNA): TGTGCCAGCTCACCAACTACAGGGGGCGGACAGCCCCAGCATTTT. It specifies CASSPTTGGGQPQHF.

J is TRBJ1-2 and V is TRBV5-1, with TRBD1 matching 7 bases. CDR1 and CDR2 (germline): SGHRS, YFSETQ. With V trimmed by 0 bases and J by 6 bases, 2 bases remained unmatched. The length of the CDR3 is 13 residues. CDR3: CASSLVGGDGYTF. The CDR3 coding sequence is TGCGCCAGCAGCTTGGTAGGGGGCGATGGCTACACCTTC.

The gene calls are TRBV11-2 and TRBJ2-7; 9 bases match TRBD1. Germline trimming cut 5 bases from V and 4 bases from J; bases unmatched to any gene: 6. CDR1 is SGHAT, CDR2 FQNNGV, per germline. The CDR3 is made up of 14 amino acids. CDR3 residues: CASSVRDRVYEQYF. CDR3 DNA sequence: TGTGCCAGCAGCGTCCGGGACAGGGTGTACGAGCAGTACTTC.

The table lists this clone with a few counts. This chain links TRBV2 with TRBJ2-2; D is perhaps TRBD2 (5 bases). V was pared by 6 bases and J by 5 bases, with 13 bases between. The CDR3 is 14 amino acids. Germline V gene data show CDR1 as SNHLY and CDR2 as FYNNEI. CDR3 residues: CASSTVRGTGELFF. In DNA form, the CDR3 reads TGTGCCAGCAGCACCGTCCGGGGAACCGGGGAGCTGTTTTTT.

This sequence joins TRBV12-3 or TRBV12-4 and TRBJ1-2; D is unresolved. The CDR3 is 12 residues long. V shed 6 bases and J shed 1 base, with 6 bases lying between them. CDR3 residues: CASSILNYGYTF. In nucleotides, the CDR3 is TGTGCCAGCAGCATACTTAACTATGGCTACACCTTC.

The V call is TRBV7-9, the J call TRBJ2-2; 11 nucleotides match TRBD2. CDR1 is SEHNR and CDR2 is FQNEAQ in the germline V gene (reference sequence). The CDR3 is 17 amino acids. The ends lost 5 bases at V and 0 bases at J; junction bases unmatched: 5. The CDR3 coding sequence is TGTGCCAGCAGCCTCCCGGGACTAGCGGCGAACACCGGGGAGCTGTTTTTT. Translated: CASSLPGLAANTGELFF.

The V and J genes are TRBV27 and TRBJ2-5; D perhaps matches TRBD1 (6 bases). The V gene lost 4 bases and the J gene lost 4 bases, with 28 bases spanning the gap. Per the germline V gene, CDR1 is MNHEY and CDR2 is SMNVEV (reference sequence). The CDR3 is 19 residues long. The CDR3 protein is CASSSIFPPNRARGETQYF. CDR3 coding DNA: TGTGCCAGCAGTTCTATATTTCCGCCCAACAGGGCTCGCGGAGAGACCCAGTACTTC.

V is TRBV4-2 and J is TRBJ2-5, with TRBD2 matching over 7 bases. In germline, CDR1 is LGHNA, CDR2 YNFKEQ. Trimming took 0 bases from V and 1 from J; bases not matched to a gene: 5. The CDR3 has 16 amino acids. The chain's CDR3 is CASSQDVERGQETQYF. As DNA, the CDR3 is TGTGCCAGCAGCCAAGATGTCGAGCGGGGCCAAGAGACCCAGTACTTC.

The CDR3 here is CASSSYRAPYEQYF. The CDR3, as DNA: TGTGCCAGCAGTTCATACAGGGCCCCCTACGAGCAGTACTTC. This chain uses TRBV28 with TRBJ2-7; D might be TRBD1 (6 bases). The V and J ends lost 4 bases and 2 bases respectively, with 12 bases between them. This CDR3 has 14 residues. Germline V CDR1 and CDR2: MDHEN, SYDVKM.

The genes are TRBV2 and TRBJ1-2; possible D gene TRBD1, 6 bases. Deletions cut 1 base from V and 6 bases from J, with 9 bases between. Germline CDR1 is SNHLY and CDR2 is FYNNEI. The CDR3 consists of 13 residues. For the CDR3, the DNA is TGTGCCAGCAGTGAAGGAGGGGGTAATGGCTACACCTTC. It translates to CASSEGGGNGYTF.

The rearrangement links TRBV11-3 to TRBJ2-3; 9 positions match TRBD2. The V segment lost 2 bases and the J segment 0 bases; nucleotides outside the gene matches: 6. In germline, CDR1 is SGHNT, CDR2 YENEEA. There are 17 residues in the CDR3. The CDR3 spells CASSLLRSGGSTDTQYF. The CDR3 DNA is TGTGCCAGCAGCTTACTCCGTAGCGGGGGTAGCACAGATACGCAGTATTTT.